This T cell receptor (beta chain) derives from a study of OX40 agonist ivuxolimab in advanced cancers. At the level of the whole study: Ivuxolimab, which targeted the costimulatory receptor OX40 (CD134), was an agonistic, fully human IgG2 monoclonal antibody. A male proportion of 82.7% and a mean age of 60 years, ranging from about 20 to 79, were recorded for the dose-escalation cohort. Of the 50 or so patients in dose escalation, approximately 20 had hepatocellular carcinoma, about 15 had melanoma, 9 had renal cell carcinoma and 9 had head and neck cancer. Intravenous ivuxolimab was administered to patients every 2 weeks at six dose levels: 0.01, 0.1, 0.3, 1.5, 3 and 10 mg/kg. The paper describes the monotherapy dose-escalation part (N ≈ 50 patients) of the phase I trial of ivuxolimab. Partial responses occurred in three dose-escalation patients, of whom one had hepatocellular carcinoma and two had cutaneous melanoma. Prior anti-PD-1, anti-PD-L1 or anti-CTLA-4 therapy was permitted, and checkpoint inhibitors had been received by about 37% of dose-escalation patients. The purpose of peripheral TCRbeta sequencing was to test whether ivuxolimab changed TCR sequence diversity and led to clonal T-cell expansion. General study outcomes and caveats: After ivuxolimab, expanded clones were on average more numerous among CD8+ T cells than among CD4+ T cells. At doses of 0.1 to 3.0 mg/kg, clonal expansion of both CD4+ and CD8+ blood T cells was observed from baseline to week 6. Which antigens the clonally expanded peripheral T cells were specific for was not determined. Partial responders in the 0.1-3.0 mg/kg groups had among the lowest normalized peripheral clonal expansion, especially among CD8+ T cells. Low levels of normalized T-cell clonal expansion were also seen in some nonresponding patients.

The trial excluded patients who had a history of autoimmune disease or were on systemic immunosuppression. Peripheral blood for TCR sequencing was drawn from every dose cohort at baseline, at cycle 4 day 1 and at cycle 7 day 1. The samples were drawn from a first-in-human, open-label, multicenter phase I dose-escalation trial of ivuxolimab. Adults with locally advanced or metastatic melanoma, renal cell, hepatocellular, or head and neck squamous cell carcinoma were enrolled in the trial. Before TCR sequencing, CD4+ T cells and CD8+ T cells from peripheral blood were sorted into separate populations. Relative to germline, V is 5 bases shorter and J is 5 bases shorter, with 16 bases between their ends. Its CDR3 holds 16 amino acids, cysteine through phenylalanine. Of the read, only the CDR3 DNA is kept; its 48 bases are in frame from base 1. The germline V gene (reference sequence) sets CDR1 to SEHNR and CDR2 to FQNEAQ.

As to this clone: Its target antigen remains unknown. Nothing much larger sits one base from this clone, and base qualities are not available.

For sequencing of the TCRbeta CDR3 region, genomic DNA was extracted from the sorted cells. TCRbeta CDR3 regions were sequenced using the immunoSEQ Assay. TCRdb's version of the immuneACCESS table is confined to in-frame rearrangements and falls short of the full clone set. An unresolved V gene accounts for under half of the shortfall where checked; the remainder is of unknown origin. In all, the sample holds about 58,000 clones, and roughly four fifths of those were seen once. More than 0.65% of the sample belongs to the ten largest clones. Source: CD4+ or CD8+ T cells sorted from blood, taken in a trial of the OX40 agonist ivuxolimab. This TCR was sampled from an adult with an advanced solid tumor such as melanoma, head and neck, liver or kidney cancer. The V and J genes are TRBV7-9 and TRBJ1-6, with TRBD1 tentatively as D gene (6 bases match). The CDR3 region reads CASSTKTGFHNSPLHF. The sequenced DNA: TGTGCCAGCAGCACTAAAACAGGGTTCCATAATTCACCCCTCCACTTT.